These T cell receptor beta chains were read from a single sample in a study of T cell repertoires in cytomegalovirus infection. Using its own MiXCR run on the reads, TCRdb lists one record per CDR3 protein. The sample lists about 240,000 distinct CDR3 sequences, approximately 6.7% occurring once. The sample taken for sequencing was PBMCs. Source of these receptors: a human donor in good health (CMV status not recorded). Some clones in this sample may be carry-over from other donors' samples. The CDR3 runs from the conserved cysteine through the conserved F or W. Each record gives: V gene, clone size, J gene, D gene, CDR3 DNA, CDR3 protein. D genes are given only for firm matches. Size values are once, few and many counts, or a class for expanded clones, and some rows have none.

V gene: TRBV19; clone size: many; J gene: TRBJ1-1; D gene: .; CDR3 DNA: TGTGCCAGTAGGGGACTGGGCACGAACACTGAAGCTTTCTTT; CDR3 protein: CASRGLGTNTEAFF
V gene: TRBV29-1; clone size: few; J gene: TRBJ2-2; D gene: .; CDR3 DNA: TGCAGCGTTCCCCAGAGAGAAAACACCGGGGAGCTGTTTTTT; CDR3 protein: CSVPQRENTGELFF
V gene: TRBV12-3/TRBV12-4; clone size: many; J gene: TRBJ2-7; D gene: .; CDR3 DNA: TGTGCCAGCAGTTGGACAGATAGCTCCTACGAGCAGTACTTC; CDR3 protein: CASSWTDSSYEQYF
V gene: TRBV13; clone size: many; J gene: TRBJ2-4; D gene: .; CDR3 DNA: TGTGCCAGCAGCTTAAGGCAGACTCGGAGGGACATTCAGTACTTC; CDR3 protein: CASSLRQTRRDIQYF
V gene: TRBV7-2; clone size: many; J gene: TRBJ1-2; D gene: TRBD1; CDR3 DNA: TGTGCCAGCAGCTTCGGTATACAAAGGACAGGCAACGGCTACACCTTC; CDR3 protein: CASSFGIQRTGNGYTF
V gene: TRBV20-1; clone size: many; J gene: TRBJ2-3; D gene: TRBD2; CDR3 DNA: TGCAGTGCTAGACTAGCGGCTAGCACAGATACGCAGTATTTT; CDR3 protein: CSARLAASTDTQYF
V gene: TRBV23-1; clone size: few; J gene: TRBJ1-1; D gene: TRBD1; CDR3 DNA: TGCGCCAGCAGTCAATCAGAGCAGGGGGCCCTTGCGGTGAACACTGAAGCTTTCTTT; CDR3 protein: CASSQSEQGALAVNTEAFF
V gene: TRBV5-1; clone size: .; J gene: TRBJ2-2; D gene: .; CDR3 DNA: TGCGCCAACAGCTTGGCCAGGGCAAGCACCGGGGAGCTGTTTTTT; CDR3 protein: CANSLARASTGELFF
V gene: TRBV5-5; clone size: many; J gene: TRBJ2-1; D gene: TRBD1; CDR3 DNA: TGTGCCAGCAGCAGCGGACAGGCGGTCTCCTACAATGAGCAGTTCTTC; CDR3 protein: CASSSGQAVSYNEQFF
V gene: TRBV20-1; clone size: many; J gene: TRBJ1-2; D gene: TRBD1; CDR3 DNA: TGCAGTGCTAGAGATACTCAGACAGGGGGGAACTATGGCTACACCTTC; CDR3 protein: CSARDTQTGGNYGYTF
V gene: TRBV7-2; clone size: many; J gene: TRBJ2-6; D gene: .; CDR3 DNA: TGTGCCAGCAGCGCCGCAGGTACCTCTGGGGCCAACGTCCTGACTTTC; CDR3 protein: CASSAAGTSGANVLTF
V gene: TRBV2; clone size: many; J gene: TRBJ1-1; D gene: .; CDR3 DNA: TGTGCCAGCAGCGCCTCTCCCCGAGACACTGAAGCTTTCTTT; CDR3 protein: CASSASPRDTEAFF
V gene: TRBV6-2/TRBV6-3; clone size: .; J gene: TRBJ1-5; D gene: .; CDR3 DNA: TGTGCCAGCAGTTGGGGTAGTCAGCCCCAGCATTTT; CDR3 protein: CASSWGSQPQHF
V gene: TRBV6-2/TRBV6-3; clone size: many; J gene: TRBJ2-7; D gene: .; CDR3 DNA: TGTGCCAGCAGCCCCCGGGACCACGAGCAGTACTTC; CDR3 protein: CASSPRDHEQYF
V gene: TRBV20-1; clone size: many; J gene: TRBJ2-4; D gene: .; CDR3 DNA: TGCAGTGCTAGGGAAGTAGTCCTCAAAAACATTCAGTACTTC; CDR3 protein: CSAREVVLKNIQYF
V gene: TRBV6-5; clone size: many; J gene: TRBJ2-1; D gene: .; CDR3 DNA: TGTGCCAGCAGTTATTGGTTGAGAAAGGTGCATGAGCAGTTCTTC; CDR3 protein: CASSYWLRKVHEQFF
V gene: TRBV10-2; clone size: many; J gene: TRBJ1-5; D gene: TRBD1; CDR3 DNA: TGCGCCAGCAGTGAGCCCGGACAGGGAGTACAGCCCCAGCATTTT; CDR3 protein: CASSEPGQGVQPQHF
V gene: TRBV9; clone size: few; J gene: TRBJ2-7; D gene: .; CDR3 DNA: TGTGCCAGCAGCGTAGAGTGGGCGAGCGAGCAGTACTTC; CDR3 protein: CASSVEWASEQYF
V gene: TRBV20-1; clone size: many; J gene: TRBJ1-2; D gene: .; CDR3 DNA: TGCAGTGCTAGAGAGAGGGGAACCGGGGACTATGGCTACACCTTC; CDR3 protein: CSARERGTGDYGYTF
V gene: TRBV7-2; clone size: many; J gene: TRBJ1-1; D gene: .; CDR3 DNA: TGTGCCAGCAGCTTTTCGGGACACTCGAACACTGAAGCTTTCTTT; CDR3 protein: CASSFSGHSNTEAFF
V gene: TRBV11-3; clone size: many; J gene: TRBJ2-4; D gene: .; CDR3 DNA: TGTGCCAGCAGCTTAGGAGGGGGGACCCGAAACATTCAGTACTTC; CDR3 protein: CASSLGGGTRNIQYF
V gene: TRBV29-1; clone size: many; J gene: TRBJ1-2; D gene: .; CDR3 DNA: TGCAGCGTTAGTCCCGGGGGGAGGATGGGCTATGGCTACACCTTC; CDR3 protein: CSVSPGGRMGYGYTF
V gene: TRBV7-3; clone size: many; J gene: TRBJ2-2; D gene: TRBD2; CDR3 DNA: TGTGCCAGCAGCCTCCCTTCCGGGACTAGCGGGGGGGTCTTCGACACCGGGGAGCTGTTTTTT; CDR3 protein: CASSLPSGTSGGVFDTGELFF
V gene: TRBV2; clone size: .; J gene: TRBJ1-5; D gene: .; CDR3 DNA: TGTGCCAGCAGTGTGGGGGGAGAGCCCCAGCATTTT; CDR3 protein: CASSVGGEPQHF
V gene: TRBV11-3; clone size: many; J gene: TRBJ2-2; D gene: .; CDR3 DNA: TGTGCCAGCAGCTTTAACAGGGACACCGGGGAGCTGTTTTTT; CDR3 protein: CASSFNRDTGELFF
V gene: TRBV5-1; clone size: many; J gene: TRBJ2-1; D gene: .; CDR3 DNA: TGCGCCAGCAGCTTGCAGGCGGATAATGAGCAGTTCTTC; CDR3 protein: CASSLQADNEQFF
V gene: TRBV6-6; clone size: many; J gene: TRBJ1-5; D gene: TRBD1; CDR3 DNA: TGTGCCAGCAGCCCCGACAGGGGTGGCCAGCCCCAGCATTTT; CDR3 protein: CASSPDRGGQPQHF
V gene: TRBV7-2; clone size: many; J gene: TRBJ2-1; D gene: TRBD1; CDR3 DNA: TGTGCCAGCAGCTTAGGACAGGGGTGGAATGAGCAGTTCTTC; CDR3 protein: CASSLGQGWNEQFF
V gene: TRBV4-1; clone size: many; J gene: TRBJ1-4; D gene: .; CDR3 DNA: TGCGCCACCCAGGGCCACCCAGATACAAATGCCGAAAAACTGTTTTTT; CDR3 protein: CATQGHPDTNAEKLFF
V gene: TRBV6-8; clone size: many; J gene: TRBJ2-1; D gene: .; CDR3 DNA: TGTGCCAGCCTTAGCGGCCCTTCCTACAATGAGCAGTTCTTC; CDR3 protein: CASLSGPSYNEQFF
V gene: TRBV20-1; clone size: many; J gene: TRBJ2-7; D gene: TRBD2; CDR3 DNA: TGCAGTGCTAGGAGGTTAGCGGGGGGCCTCTACGAGCAGTACTTC; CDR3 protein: CSARRLAGGLYEQYF
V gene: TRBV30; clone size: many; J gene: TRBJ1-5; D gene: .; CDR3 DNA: TGTGCCTGGACAGGGAACAGCAATCAGCCCCAGCATTTT; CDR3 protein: CAWTGNSNQPQHF
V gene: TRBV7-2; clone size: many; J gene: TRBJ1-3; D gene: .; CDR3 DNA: TGTGCCAGCAGCTTTCGGGGGCCCTCTGGAAACACCATATATTTT; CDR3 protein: CASSFRGPSGNTIYF
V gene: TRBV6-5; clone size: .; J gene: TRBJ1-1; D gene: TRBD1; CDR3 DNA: TGTGCCAGCAGTTACTCGACAGGGCCCACTGAAGCTTTCTTT; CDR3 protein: CASSYSTGPTEAFF
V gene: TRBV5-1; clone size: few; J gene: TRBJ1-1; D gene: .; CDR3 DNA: TGCGCCAGCAGCCCCCGGACCAGTGGGAACACTGAAGCTTTCTTT; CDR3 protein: CASSPRTSGNTEAFF
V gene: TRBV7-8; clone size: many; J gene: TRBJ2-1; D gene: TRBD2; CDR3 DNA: TGTGCCAGCAGCTTAGGGCTAGCGGGGGGCCAGAGCTCCTACAATGAGCAGTTCTTC; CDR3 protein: CASSLGLAGGQSSYNEQFF
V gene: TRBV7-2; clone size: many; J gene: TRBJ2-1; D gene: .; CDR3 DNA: TGTGCCAGCAGCTTAGACACGGGGGCGCCATACAATGAGCAGTTCTTC; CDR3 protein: CASSLDTGAPYNEQFF
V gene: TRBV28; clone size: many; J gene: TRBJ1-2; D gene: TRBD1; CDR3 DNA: TGTGCCAGCAGTTACCCGGGACAGGGCTATGGCTACACCTTC; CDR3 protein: CASSYPGQGYGYTF
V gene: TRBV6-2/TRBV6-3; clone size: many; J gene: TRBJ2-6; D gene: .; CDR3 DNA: TGTGCCAGCAGCCCTTACCCGACGGTTGCTGGGGCCAACGTCCTGACTTTC; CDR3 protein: CASSPYPTVAGANVLTF
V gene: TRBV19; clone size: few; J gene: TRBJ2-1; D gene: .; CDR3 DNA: TGTGCCAGTAGTATTCAGACTGGCGGGGATCGGGGTGAGCAGTTCTTC; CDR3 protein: CASSIQTGGDRGEQFF
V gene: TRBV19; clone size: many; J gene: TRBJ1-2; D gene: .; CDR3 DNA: TGTGCCAGTAGTATTAGGGGACCCTACTATGGCTACACCTTC; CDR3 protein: CASSIRGPYYGYTF
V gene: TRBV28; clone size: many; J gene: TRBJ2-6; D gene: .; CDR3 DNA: TGTGCCAGCAGTTTGGGCATGGCCTGGGGTGGGGCCAACGTCCTGACTTTC; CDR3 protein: CASSLGMAWGGANVLTF
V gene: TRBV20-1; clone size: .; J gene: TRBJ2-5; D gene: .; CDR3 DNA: TGCAGTGCTCTTGGACAAGATCAAGAGACCCAGTACTTC; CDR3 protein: CSALGQDQETQYF
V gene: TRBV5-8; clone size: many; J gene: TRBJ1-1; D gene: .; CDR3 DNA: TGTGCCAGCAGCTTGGAGGCCTTGGGCACTGAAGCTTTCTTT; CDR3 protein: CASSLEALGTEAFF
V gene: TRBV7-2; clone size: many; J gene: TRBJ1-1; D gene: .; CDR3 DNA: TGTGCCAGCAGCTCGAATCGACAGACTGAAGCTTTCTTT; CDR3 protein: CASSSNRQTEAFF
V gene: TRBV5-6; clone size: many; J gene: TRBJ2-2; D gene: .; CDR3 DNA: TGTGCCAGCAGCTTGCGCCAGACGAGCACCGGGGAGCTGTTTTTT; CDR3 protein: CASSLRQTSTGELFF
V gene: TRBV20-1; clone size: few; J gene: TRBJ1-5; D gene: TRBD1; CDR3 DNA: TGCAGTGCGTGGGACAGGGTCCTGCCCCAGCATTTT; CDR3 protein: CSAWDRVLPQHF
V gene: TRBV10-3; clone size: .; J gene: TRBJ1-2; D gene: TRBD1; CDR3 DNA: TGTGCCATCAGTGTACCGGACAGGGAATCGAGGGGCTACACCTTC; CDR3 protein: CAISVPDRESRGYTF
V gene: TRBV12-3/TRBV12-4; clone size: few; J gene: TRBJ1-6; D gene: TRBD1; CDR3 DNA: TGTGCCAGCGGGGACAGATCAAATTCACCCCTCCACTTT; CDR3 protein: CASGDRSNSPLHF
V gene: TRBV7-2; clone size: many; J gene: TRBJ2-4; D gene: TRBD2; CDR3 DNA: TGTGCCAGCAGCTTAGGGGGCCCGGGGGGGCTGTTCAGGAACATTCAGTACTTC; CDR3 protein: CASSLGGPGGLFRNIQYF
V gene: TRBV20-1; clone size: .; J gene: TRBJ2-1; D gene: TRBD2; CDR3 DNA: TGCAGTGCTAGATCCCTGAGAGCGGGGGGGCTGGTCAATGAGCAGTTCTTC; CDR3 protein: CSARSLRAGGLVNEQFF
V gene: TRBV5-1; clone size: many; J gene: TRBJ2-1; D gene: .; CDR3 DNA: TGCGCCAGCAGCCTTCCCCTGCTCCCGGAGGTCGATGAGCAGTTCTTC; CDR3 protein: CASSLPLLPEVDEQFF
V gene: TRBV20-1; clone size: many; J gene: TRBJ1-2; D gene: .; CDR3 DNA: TGCAGTGCTAAGGGCGGCTACACCTTC; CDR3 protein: CSAKGGYTF
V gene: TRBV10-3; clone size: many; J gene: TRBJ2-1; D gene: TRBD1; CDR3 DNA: TGTGCCATCAACGGACAGGGAGGCAATGAGCAGTTCTTC; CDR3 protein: CAINGQGGNEQFF